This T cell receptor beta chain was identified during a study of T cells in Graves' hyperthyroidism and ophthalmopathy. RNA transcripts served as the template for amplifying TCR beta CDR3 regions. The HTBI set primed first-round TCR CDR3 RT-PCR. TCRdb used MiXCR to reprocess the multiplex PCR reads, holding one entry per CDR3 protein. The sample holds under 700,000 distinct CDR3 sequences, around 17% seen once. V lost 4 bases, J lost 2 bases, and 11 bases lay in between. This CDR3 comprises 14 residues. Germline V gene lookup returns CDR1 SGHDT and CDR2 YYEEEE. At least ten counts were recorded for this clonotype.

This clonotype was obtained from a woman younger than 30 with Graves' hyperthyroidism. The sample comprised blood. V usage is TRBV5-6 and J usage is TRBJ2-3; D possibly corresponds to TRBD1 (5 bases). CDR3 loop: CASSKGYNTDTQYF. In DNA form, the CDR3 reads TGTGCCAGCAGCAAGGGGTACAACACAGATACGCAGTATTTT.